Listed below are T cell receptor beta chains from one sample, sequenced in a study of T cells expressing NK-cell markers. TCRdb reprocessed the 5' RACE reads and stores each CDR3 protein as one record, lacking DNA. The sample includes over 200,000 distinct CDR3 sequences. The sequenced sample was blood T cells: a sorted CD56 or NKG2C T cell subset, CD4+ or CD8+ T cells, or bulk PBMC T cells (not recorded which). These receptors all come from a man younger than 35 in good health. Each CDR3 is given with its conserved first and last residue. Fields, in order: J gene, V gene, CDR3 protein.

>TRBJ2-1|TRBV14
CASSLGLAGSNEQFF
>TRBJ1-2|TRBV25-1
CASSTGTHYGYTF
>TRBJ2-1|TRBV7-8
CASSSQRSPGAMEQFF
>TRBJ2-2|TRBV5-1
CASSSIQHRVAGELFF
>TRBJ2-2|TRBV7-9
CASSFRDHRSKNTGELFF
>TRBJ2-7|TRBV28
CASSDRQGKIYEQYF
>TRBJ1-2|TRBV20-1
CSADGDRGLSSYGYTF
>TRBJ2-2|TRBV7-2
CATKAGVRSGELFF
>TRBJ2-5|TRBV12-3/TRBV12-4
CASRGRRETQYF
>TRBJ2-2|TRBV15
CATSRELLNTGELFF
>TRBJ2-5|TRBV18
CASSPPSLKETQYF
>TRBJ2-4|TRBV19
CASSIDTLAKNIQYF
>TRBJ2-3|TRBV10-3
CAISDGRAEADTQYF
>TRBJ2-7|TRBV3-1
CASSSAGRLYEQYF
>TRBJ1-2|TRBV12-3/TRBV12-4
CASSDGQGDYGYTF
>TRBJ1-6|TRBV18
CASSPPIRGRRNSPLHF
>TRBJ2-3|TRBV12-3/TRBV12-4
CASSLGRITGTQYF
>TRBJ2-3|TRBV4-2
CASSQGSGGITDTQYF
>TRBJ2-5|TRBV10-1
CASSESGQGGETQYF
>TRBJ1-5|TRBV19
CASSIDRSEPQHF
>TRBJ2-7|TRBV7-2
CASSAEEGQYF
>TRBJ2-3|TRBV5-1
CASGSEGTDTQYF
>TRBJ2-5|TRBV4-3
CASSQDSLTGTQYF
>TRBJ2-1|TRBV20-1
CSAANQGQSNEQFF
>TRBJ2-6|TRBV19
CASSARLGRANVLTF
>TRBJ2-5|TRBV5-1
CASSTGLQETQYF
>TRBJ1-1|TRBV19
CASSTGTGGKMAFF
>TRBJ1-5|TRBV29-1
CSVGEGRDQPQHF
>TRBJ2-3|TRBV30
CAWSVPSGRGDTQYF
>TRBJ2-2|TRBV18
CASSRGRGDTGELFF